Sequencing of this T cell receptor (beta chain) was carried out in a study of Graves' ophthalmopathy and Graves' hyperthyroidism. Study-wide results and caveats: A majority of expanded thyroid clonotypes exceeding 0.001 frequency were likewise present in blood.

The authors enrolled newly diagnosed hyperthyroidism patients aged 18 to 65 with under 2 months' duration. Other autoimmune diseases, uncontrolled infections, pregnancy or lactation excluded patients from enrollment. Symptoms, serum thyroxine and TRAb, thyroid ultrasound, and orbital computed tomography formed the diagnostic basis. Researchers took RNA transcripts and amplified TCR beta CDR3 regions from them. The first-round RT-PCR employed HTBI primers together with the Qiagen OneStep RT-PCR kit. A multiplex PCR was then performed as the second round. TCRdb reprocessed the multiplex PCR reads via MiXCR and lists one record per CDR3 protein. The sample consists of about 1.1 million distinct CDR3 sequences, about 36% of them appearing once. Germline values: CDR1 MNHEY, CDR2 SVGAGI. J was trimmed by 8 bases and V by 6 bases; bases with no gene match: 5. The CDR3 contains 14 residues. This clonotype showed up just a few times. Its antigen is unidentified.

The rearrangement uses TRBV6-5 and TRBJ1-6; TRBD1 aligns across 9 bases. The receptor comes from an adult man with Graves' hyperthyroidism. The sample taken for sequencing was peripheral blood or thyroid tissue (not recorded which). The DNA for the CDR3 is TGTGCCAGCAGGTCGACAGGGGGTGATTCACCCCTCCACTTT. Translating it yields CASRSTGGDSPLHF.